Listed below are T cell receptor beta chains from one sample, sequenced in a study of CD8+CD57+ T cells in acquired aplastic anemia. TCRdb called the reads again in MiXCR, with one record for every CDR3 protein. The data show under 350,000 distinct CDR3 sequences, with 56% seen just once and roughly 1.3% held by the top ten. The sample was sorted CD4+, CD8+, or CD8+CD57+ T cells (not recorded which) from PBMCs. These receptors all come from a human donor with aplastic anemia. CDR3s include the opening cysteine and the closing phenylalanine or tryptophan. Rows may omit the clone size; those that give it use once, few, many or a size class.

j_call v_call clone_size cdr3_aa
TRBJ1-1 TRBV2 many CASSEQGAENTEAFF
TRBJ2-1 TRBV7-8 many CASSLVGTGSNNEQFF
TRBJ2-5 TRBV19 many CASSSTGEVRETQYF
TRBJ1-2 TRBV9 few CASSANYYGYTF
TRBJ2-7 TRBV15 - CATSSASGTTAYEQYF
TRBJ2-7 TRBV7-9 - CASSSAGGNEQYF
TRBJ1-6 TRBV10-3 - CASSRSGTGPAGSPLHF
TRBJ1-1 TRBV7-2 - CASSTALNTEAFF
TRBJ2-5 TRBV19 - CASSIDGVTSGGHQYF
TRBJ1-5 TRBV9 - CASGGNQPQHF
TRBJ2-2 TRBV29-1 - CSVARGEGGELFF
TRBJ1-1 TRBV11-2 many CASSLGGRTQAFF
TRBJ2-7 TRBV15 - CATSRDRLPGVEQYF
TRBJ2-6 TRBV7-3 - CASSFQGANVLTF
TRBJ2-7 TRBV29-1 many CSVEGTSGGLYEQYF
TRBJ1-3 TRBV24-1 - CATSDSRVSGNTIYF
TRBJ2-3 TRBV20-1 - CSARKPSGGTSTDTQYF
TRBJ2-1 TRBV19 - CASSIRGGEYNGQFF
TRBJ2-1 TRBV9 - CASSGPYKRDEQFF
TRBJ1-2 TRBV6-2/TRBV6-3 few CASSYSPDRGNGYTF
TRBJ2-7 TRBV2 - CASRARQGPSSEQYF
TRBJ2-2 TRBV5-1 - CASSLSSGPTGELFF
TRBJ2-2 TRBV2 - CASTTDRSLGGELFF
TRBJ1-5 TRBV7-2 many CASSPFKGAQHF
TRBJ1-6 TRBV2 few CASSGGTGNSPLHF
TRBJ2-1 TRBV5-1 many CASSLIGDEQFF
TRBJ2-1 TRBV27 - CASSLGEASGAEQFF
TRBJ1-2 TRBV2 - CASATTWDRETANYGYTF
TRBJ1-5 TRBV24-1 - CATSDDYSNQPQHF
TRBJ2-7 TRBV5-8 many CASSLDSAGAYEQYF
TRBJ1-5 TRBV10-3 - CASLVAGGGQPQHF
TRBJ1-3 TRBV5-6 - CASSLLEGNTIYF
TRBJ2-7 TRBV25-1 - CASSELLRYEQYF
TRBJ1-1 TRBV19 few CASSPRDRVRTEAFF
TRBJ2-1 TRBV20-1 - CSARGSASGRAGEQFF
TRBJ2-1 TRBV5-1 many CASSFTGGSYNEQFF
TRBJ2-5 TRBV7-9 - CASSLASTHQETQYF
TRBJ1-2 TRBV2 - CARSGQGYGYTF
TRBJ2-7 TRBV7-2 - CASNPVRGTTYEQYF
TRBJ1-1 TRBV10-3 once CAISGQENTEAFF
TRBJ1-6 TRBV20-1 - CSAQRAGLTGVSSPLHF
TRBJ2-7 TRBV5-4 - CASSVDYSYEQYF
TRBJ2-5 TRBV5-5 - CASSQRLAGGRETQYF
TRBJ2-7 TRBV19 - CASSTAPTYEQYF
TRBJ2-6 TRBV2 - CASSSQGTGANVLTF
TRBJ1-1 TRBV10-3 - CASSSHKMNTEAFF
TRBJ1-5 TRBV24-1 - CATSDPRTQVQPQHF
TRBJ2-7 TRBV5-1 - CASSLGTVTYEQYF
TRBJ1-1 TRBV14 once CASSQGARFEAFF
TRBJ2-1 TRBV29-1 - CSVVRGPSYNEQFF
TRBJ2-7 TRBV9 - CASSAVGGEQYF
TRBJ2-2 TRBV5-5 few CASSLGQGVTGELFF
TRBJ2-3 TRBV20-1 - CSAVGSTDTQYF
TRBJ1-1 TRBV18 many CASSPPMGSLNTEAFF
TRBJ2-7 TRBV19 many CASSTADSLSYEQYF
TRBJ1-2 TRBV19 - CASSHLGGEASYTF
- TRBV20-1 - CSARGRGGSSYEQYF
TRBJ1-2 TRBV10-3 - CAISVSTGNYGYTF
TRBJ2-2 TRBV29-1 - CSVVIMGSGELFF
TRBJ2-5 TRBV9 many CASSETARKETQYF